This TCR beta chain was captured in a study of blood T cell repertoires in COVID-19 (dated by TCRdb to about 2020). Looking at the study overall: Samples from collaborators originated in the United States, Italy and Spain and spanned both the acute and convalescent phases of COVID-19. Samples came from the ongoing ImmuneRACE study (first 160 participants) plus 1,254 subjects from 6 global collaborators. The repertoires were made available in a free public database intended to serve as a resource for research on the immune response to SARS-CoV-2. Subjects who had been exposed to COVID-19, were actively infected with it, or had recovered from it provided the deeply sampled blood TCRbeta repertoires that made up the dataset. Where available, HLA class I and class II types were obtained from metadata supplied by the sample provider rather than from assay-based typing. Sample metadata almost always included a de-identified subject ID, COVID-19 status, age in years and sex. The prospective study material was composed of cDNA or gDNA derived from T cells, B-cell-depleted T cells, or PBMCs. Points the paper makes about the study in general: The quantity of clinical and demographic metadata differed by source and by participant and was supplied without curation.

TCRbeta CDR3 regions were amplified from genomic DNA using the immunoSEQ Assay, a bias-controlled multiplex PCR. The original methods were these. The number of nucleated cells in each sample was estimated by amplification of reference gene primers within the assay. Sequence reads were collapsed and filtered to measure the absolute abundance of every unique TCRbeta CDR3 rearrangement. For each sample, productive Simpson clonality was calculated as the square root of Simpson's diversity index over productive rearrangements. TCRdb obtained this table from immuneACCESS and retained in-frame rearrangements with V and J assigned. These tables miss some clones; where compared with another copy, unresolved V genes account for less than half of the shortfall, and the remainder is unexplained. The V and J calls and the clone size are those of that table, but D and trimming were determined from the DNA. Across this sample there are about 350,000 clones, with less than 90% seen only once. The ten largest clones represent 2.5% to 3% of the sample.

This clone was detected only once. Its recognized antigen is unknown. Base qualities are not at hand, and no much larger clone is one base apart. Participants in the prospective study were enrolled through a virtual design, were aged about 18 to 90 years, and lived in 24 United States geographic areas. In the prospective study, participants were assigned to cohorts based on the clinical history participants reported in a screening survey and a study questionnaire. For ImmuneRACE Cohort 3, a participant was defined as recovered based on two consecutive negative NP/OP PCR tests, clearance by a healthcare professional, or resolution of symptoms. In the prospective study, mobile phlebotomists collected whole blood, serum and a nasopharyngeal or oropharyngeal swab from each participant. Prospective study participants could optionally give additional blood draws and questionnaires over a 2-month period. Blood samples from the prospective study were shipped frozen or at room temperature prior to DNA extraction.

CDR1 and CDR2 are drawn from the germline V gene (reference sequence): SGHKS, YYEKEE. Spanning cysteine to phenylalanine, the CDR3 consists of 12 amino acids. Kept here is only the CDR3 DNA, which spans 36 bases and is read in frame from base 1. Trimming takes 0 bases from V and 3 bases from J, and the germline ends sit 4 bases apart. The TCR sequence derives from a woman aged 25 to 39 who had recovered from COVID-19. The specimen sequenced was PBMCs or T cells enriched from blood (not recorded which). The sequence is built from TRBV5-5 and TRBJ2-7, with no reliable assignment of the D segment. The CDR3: CASSLDLYEQYF. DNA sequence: TGTGCCAGCAGCTTGGATCTCTACGAGCAGTACTTC. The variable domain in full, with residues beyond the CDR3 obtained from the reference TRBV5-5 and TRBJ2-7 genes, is DAGVTQSPTHLIKTRGQQVTLRCSPISGHKSVSWYQQVLGQGPQFIFQYYEKEERGRGNFPDRFSARQFPNYSSELNVNALLLGDSALYLCASSLDLYEQYFGPGTRLTVT.